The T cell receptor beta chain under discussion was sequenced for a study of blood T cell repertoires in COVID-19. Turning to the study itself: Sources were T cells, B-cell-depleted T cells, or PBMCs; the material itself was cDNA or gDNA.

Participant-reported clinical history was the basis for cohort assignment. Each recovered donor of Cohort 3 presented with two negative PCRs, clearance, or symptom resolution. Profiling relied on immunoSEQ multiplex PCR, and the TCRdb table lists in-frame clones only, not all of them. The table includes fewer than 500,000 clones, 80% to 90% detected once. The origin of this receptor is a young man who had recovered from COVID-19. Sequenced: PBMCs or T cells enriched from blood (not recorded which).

The CDR3 DNA reads TGTGCCAGTAGTATAGATCAGGCTAGCGGGGGGACCCAGTACTTC. Protein: CASSIDQASGGTQYF. The chain links TRBV19 to TRBJ2-5; TRBD2 agrees at 10 bases. The CDR3 is 15 residues long. The ends lost 0 bases at V and 7 bases at J; junction bases unmatched: 5. The V gene's germline CDR1 is LNHDA and CDR2 SQIVND (reference sequence).